Presented here are 23 T cell receptor beta chains from one specimen sequenced in a study of blood T cell repertoires in COVID-19. Using immunoSEQ multiplex PCR, the repertoire was profiled, and TCRdb retains in-frame clones only, with some absent. The table has fewer than 150,000 clones, just under 90% seen once. What was sequenced was peripheral blood. Receptors were obtained from a woman aged 45-65 years with acute or convalescent COVID-19.

The chain is built from TRBV14 and TRBJ1-2, with unresolved D. CDR3 length: 11 amino acids. Germline assignment: CDR1 SGHDN and CDR2 FVKESK. Trimming left V 2 bases short and J 5 bases short, with 3 bases between. The CDR3 nucleotides read TGTGCCAGCAGCCAACTTTATGGCTACACCTTC. Translating gives CASSQLYGYTF. The whole variable domain, remainder taken from reference TRBV14 and TRBJ1-2, is EAGVTQFPSHSVIEKGQTVTLRCDPISGHDNLYWYRRVMGKEIKFLLHFVKESKQDESGMPNNRFLAERTGGTYSTLKVQPAELEDSGVYFCASSQLYGYTFGSGTRLTVV.

The V gene is TRBV27, the J gene TRBJ2-7; 10 bases fit TRBD2. The CDR3 has 15 residues. The J segment lost 6 bases and the V segment lost 7 bases, leaving 12 bases of the junction unmatched. Germline values: CDR1 MNHEY, CDR2 SMNVEV (reference sequence). The chain's CDR3 is CASKEAGGPFGEQYF. The CDR3 region has the DNA TGTGCCAGCAAAGAAGCGGGGGGGCCTTTTGGCGAGCAGTACTTC.

The chain couples TRBV28 to TRBJ1-2; a possible D gene is TRBD1 (6 bases). The germline V gene encodes CDR1 MDHEN and CDR2 SYDVKM. This CDR3 contains 15 residues. Trimming removed 5 bases at V and 6 bases at J, with 19 bases between. The chain's CDR3 is CASSLSRGGVNGYTF. In DNA form, the CDR3 reads TGTGCCAGCAGTCTCTCGAGGGGGGGCGTCAATGGCTACACCTTC.

The chain uses TRBV19 and TRBJ1-4; the D gene is possibly TRBD1 (5 bases). The V and J ends lost 10 bases and 4 bases respectively, with 19 bases between them. Germline loops: CDR1 LNHDA, CDR2 SQIVND (reference sequence). CDR3 length: 15 amino acids. As DNA, the CDR3 is TGTGCCACAGCTCGGGAGGGGCGGAGTAATGAAAAACTGTTTTTT. It specifies CATAREGRSNEKLFF.

This chain connects TRBV24-1 to TRBJ1-2, with 9 bases matching TRBD1. Germline V gene data show CDR1 as KGHDR and CDR2 as SFDVKD. This CDR3 contains 14 residues. Trimming took 2 bases from V and 4 from J; bases not matched to a gene: 1. CDR3 sequence (DNA): TGTGCCACCAGTGATTGGACAGGGGCCTATGGCTACACCTTC. Encoded protein: CATSDWTGAYGYTF.

This chain joins TRBV11-2 and TRBJ2-7, with 12 bases aligning to TRBD2. V was pared by 4 bases and J by 6 bases, with 16 bases of the junction left unmatched. Germline V gives CDR1 SGHAT, CDR2 FQNNGV. CDR3 size: 18 residues. CDR3 DNA: TGTGCCAGCAGCTCTTTAAGGGGGCGACTAGCGGGAGAAGGCGAGCAGTACTTC. Residues: CASSSLRGRLAGEGEQYF.

The rearrangement joins TRBV27 to TRBJ2-2; maybe TRBD1 (6 bases). Trimming stripped 3 bases from V and 0 bases from J, with 11 bases between. This CDR3 comprises 16 residues. Germline V gives CDR1 MNHEY, CDR2 SMNVEV (reference sequence). CDR3 sequence (DNA): TGTGCCAGCAGTTTCGACAGGCTTTCGAACACCGGGGAGCTGTTTTTT. Its protein is CASSFDRLSNTGELFF.

The chain joins TRBV3-1 (or the pseudogene TRBV3-2) to TRBJ2-2; 10 nucleotides align to TRBD2. V dropped 0 bases and J dropped 2; count of bases not matched to a gene: 9. Looked up from germline, CDR1 is LGHDT and CDR2 is YNNKEL (reference sequence). The CDR3 length is 19 residues. This chain's CDR3 is CASSQDLATSGINTGELFF. CDR3 sequence (DNA): TGTGCCAGCAGCCAAGATTTAGCTACTAGCGGGATTAACACCGGGGAGCTGTTTTTT.

The chain employs TRBV28 and TRBJ2-5, with 8 bases fitting TRBD2. Germline CDR1 MDHEN, CDR2 SYDVKM. The CDR3 is 17 amino acids. V lost 7 bases and J lost 5; bases outside the gene matches: 18. The CDR3 region has the DNA TGTGCCAGCACCACAATAAGCGGGAGAGTGGTGATCGAGACCCAGTACTTC. This codes for CASTTISGRVVIETQYF. The entire variable domain, with the rest obtained from reference TRBV28 and TRBJ2-5, is as follows: DVKVTQSSRYLVKRTGEKVFLECVQDMDHENMFWYRQDPGLGLRLIYFSYDVKMKEKGDIPEGYSVSREKKERFSLILESASTNQTSMYLCASTTISGRVVIETQYFGPGTRLLVL.

The chain uses TRBV19 and TRBJ2-2, with TRBD2 identical over 8 bases. The V segment lost 3 bases and the J segment 6 bases; nucleotides outside the gene matches: 6. The CDR3 is 15 amino acids. Germline loops: CDR1 LNHDA, CDR2 SQIVND (reference sequence). This chain's CDR3 is CASSIGGARSGELFF. CDR3 bases: TGTGCCAGTAGTATCGGGGGGGCCCGTTCCGGGGAGCTGTTTTTT.

The V gene is TRBV7-7, the J gene TRBJ1-1; the D is unclear. The CDR3 consists of 13 residues. CDR1 and CDR2 from the germline V gene are SSHAT and FNYEAQ (reference sequence). V was cut by 3 bases and J by 0 bases, with 5 bases left in between. The CDR3 loop is CASSLELNTEAFF. DNA of the CDR3: TGTGCCAGCAGCTTGGAGCTGAACACTGAAGCTTTCTTT.

The rearrangement joins TRBV30 to TRBJ1-3; D is unresolved. With 2 bases removed from V and 1 base from J, the gap between germline ends came to 3 bases. The CDR3 totals 12 residues. Germline V CDR1 and CDR2: GTSNPN, SVGIG (reference sequence). This CDR3 is CAWSSSGNTIYF. The CDR3 nucleotides are TGTGCCTGGAGTTCGTCTGGAAACACCATATATTTT.

The chain joins TRBV7-3 to TRBJ1-2, with D unresolved. The germline gives CDR1 SGHTA, CDR2 FQGTGA. The germline V and J ends were trimmed by 0 bases and 2 bases, with 4 bases remaining between them. The length of the CDR3 is 13 residues. The DNA for the CDR3 is TGTGCCAGCAGCTTAACACACAACTATGGCTACACCTTC. This codes for CASSLTHNYGYTF.

CDR3 loop: CASSLDRGVFF. Written as DNA, the CDR3 is TGTGCCAGCAGTTTAGACAGGGGGGTGTTCTTC. The gene calls are TRBV28 and TRBJ2-1; 9 positions match TRBD1. The CDR3 spans 11 residues. The germline V gene has CDR1 MDHEN and CDR2 SYDVKM. J was trimmed by 15 bases and V by 2 bases; bases with no gene match: 2.

This clone came up once. This chain links TRBV3-1 (or the pseudogene TRBV3-2) with TRBJ1-1, with D possibly being TRBD1 (5 bases). This CDR3 region has 14 residues. The germline CDR1 and CDR2 sequences are LGHDT and YNNKEL (reference sequence). V was pared by 4 bases and J by 0 bases, with 9 bases between. As DNA, the CDR3 is TGTGCCAGCAGCCCTTTAGGGGTGAACACTGAAGCTTTCTTT. Its protein is CASSPLGVNTEAFF.

CDR3 amino acids: CATDLWDSLNTGELFF. CDR3 in DNA: TGTGCCACGGATCTTTGGGACAGCCTGAACACCGGGGAGCTGTTTTTT. This chain uses TRBV30 with TRBJ2-2; the match to TRBD1 covers 7 bases. Germline CDR1 and CDR2: GTSNPN and SVGIG (reference sequence). V lost 8 bases to trimming and J lost 1 base; unmatched junction nucleotides: 13. CDR3 length: 16 amino acids. Variable domain in full (rest from reference TRBV30 and TRBJ2-2): SQTIHQWPATLVQPVGSPLSLECTVEGTSNPNLYWYRQAAGRGLQLLFYSVGIGQISSEVPQNLSASRPQDRQFILSSKKLLLSDSGFYLCATDLWDSLNTGELFFGEGSRLTVL.

The J gene is TRBJ1-1, the V gene TRBV10-3; D not certain. The CDR3 consists of 13 residues. Germline CDR1 and CDR2: ENHRY and SYGVKD. With 2 bases removed from V and 3 bases from J, the gap between germline ends came to 7 bases. CDR3 region: CAISEPADTEAFF. The DNA for the CDR3 is TGTGCCATCAGTGAGCCTGCGGACACTGAAGCTTTCTTT.

The chain recombines TRBV28 with TRBJ2-1; 12 bases agree with TRBD2. The trim removed 6 bases at V and 8 bases at J, leaving 14 bases unmatched. The CDR3 has 17 amino acids. Germline V gene sequence: CDR1 MDHEN, CDR2 SYDVKM. Written as DNA, the CDR3 is TGTGCCAGCAGCCGACTAGCGGGAGACCGCCGGTTTGATGAGCAGTTCTTC. Translated, it gives CASSRLAGDRRFDEQFF.

The chain combines TRBV6-5 with TRBJ2-7; no clear D gene. V was shortened by 2 bases and J by 9 bases, with 14 bases between the two germline ends. CDR3 length equals 13 residues. Germline V gene sequence: CDR1 MNHEY, CDR2 SVGAGI. The CDR3 reads CASSYPGSYRQYF. The CDR3 region has the DNA TGTGCCAGCAGTTACCCGGGTAGCTATCGGCAGTACTTC.

This rearrangement joins TRBV4-1 to TRBJ1-3, with 8 bases fitting TRBD1. The length of the CDR3 is 15 residues. Germline trimming cut 2 bases from V and 4 bases from J; bases unmatched to any gene: 4. In germline, CDR1 is MGHRA, CDR2 YSYEKL. CDR3 in DNA: TGCGCCAGCAGCCAACTCGACAGGGGCGGAAACACCATATATTTT. Its protein is CASSQLDRGGNTIYF.

This clone was detected only once. The chain is built from TRBV6-5 and TRBJ2-3; 7 bases agree with TRBD1. V dropped 0 bases and J dropped 9; count of bases not matched to a gene: 3. This CDR3 has 13 residues. Germline assignment: CDR1 MNHEY and CDR2 SVGAGI. This CDR3 is CASSYSTGATQYF. The CDR3 coding sequence is TGTGCCAGCAGTTACTCAACAGGGGCAACGCAGTATTTT.

The chain links TRBV4-3 to TRBJ1-2; tentative D call: TRBD1 (5 bases). Germline assignment: CDR1 LGHNA and CDR2 YSLEER. The CDR3 contains 15 residues. V gave up 3 bases and J gave up 4 bases, with 15 bases separating them. Here the CDR3 reads CASSQSPRVSYGYTF. For the CDR3, the DNA is TGCGCCAGCAGCCAGTCACCCAGGGTGAGCTATGGCTACACCTTC.

The V gene is TRBV7-3, the J gene TRBJ2-1, with 10 positions matching TRBD2. This CDR3 has 14 residues. The V segment lost 5 bases and the J segment 4 bases; nucleotides outside the gene matches: 2. The V gene's germline CDR1 is SGHTA and CDR2 FQGTGA. The CDR3 region is CASSPSGGYNEQFF. Written as DNA, the CDR3 is TGTGCCAGCAGCCCTAGCGGGGGTTACAATGAGCAGTTCTTC.